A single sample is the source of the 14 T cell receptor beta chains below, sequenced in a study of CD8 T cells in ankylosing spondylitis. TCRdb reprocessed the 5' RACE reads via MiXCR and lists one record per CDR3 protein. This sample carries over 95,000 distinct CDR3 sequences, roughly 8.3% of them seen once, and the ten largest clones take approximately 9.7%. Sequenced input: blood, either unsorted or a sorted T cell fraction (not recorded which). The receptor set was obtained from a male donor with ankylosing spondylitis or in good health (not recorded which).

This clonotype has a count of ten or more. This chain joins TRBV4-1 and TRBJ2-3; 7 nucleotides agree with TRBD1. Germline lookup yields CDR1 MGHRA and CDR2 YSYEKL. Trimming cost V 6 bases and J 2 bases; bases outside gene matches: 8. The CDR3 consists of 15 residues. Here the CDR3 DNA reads TGCGCCAGCAGACCGACAGGGTTTGACACAGATACGCAGTATTTT. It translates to CASRPTGFDTDTQYF.

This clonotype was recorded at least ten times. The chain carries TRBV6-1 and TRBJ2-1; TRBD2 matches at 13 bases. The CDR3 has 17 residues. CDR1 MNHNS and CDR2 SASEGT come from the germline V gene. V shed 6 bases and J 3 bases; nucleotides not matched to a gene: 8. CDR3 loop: CASRTTSGRADYNEQFF. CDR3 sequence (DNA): TGTGCCAGCAGAACTACTAGCGGGAGGGCCGACTACAATGAGCAGTTCTTC.

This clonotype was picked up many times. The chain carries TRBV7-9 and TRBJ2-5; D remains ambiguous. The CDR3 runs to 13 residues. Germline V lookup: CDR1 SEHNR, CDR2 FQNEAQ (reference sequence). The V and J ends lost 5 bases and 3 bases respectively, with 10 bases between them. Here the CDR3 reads CASSVGIKETQYF. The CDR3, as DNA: TGTGCCAGCAGCGTGGGAATTAAAGAGACCCAGTACTTC.

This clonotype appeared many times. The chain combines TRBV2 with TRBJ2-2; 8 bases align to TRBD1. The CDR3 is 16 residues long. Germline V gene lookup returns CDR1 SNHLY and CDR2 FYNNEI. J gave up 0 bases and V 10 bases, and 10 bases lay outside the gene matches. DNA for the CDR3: TGTGCCACCGGACAGGGCGTATTAACGAACACCGGGGAGCTGTTTTTT. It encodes CATGQGVLTNTGELFF.

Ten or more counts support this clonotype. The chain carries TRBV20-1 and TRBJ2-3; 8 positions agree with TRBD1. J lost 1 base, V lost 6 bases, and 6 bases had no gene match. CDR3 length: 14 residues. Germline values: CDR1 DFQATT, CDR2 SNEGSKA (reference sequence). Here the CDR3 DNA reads TGCAGTGCCCCCCAACAGGGGGGCACAGATACGCAGTATTTT. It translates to CSAPQQGGTDTQYF.

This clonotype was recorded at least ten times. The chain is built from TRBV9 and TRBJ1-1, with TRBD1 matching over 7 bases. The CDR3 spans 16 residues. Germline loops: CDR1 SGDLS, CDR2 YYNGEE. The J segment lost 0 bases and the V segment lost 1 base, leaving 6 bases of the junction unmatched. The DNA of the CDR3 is TGTGCCAGCAGCGTAAACAGGGGAAATCTGAACACTGAAGCTTTCTTT. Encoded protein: CASSVNRGNLNTEAFF.

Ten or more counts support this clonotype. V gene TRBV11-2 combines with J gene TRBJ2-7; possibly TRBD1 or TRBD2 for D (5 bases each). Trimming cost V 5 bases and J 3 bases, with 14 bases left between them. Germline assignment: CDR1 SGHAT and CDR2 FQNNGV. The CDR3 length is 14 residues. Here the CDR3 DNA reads TGTGCCAGCAGCATCGGGACGGAGAACTACGAGCAGTACTTC. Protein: CASSIGTENYEQYF. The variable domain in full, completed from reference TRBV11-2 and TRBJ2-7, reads EAGVAQSPRYKIIEKRQSVAFWCNPISGHATLYWYQQILGQGPKLLIQFQNNGVVDDSQLPKDRFSAERLKGVDSTLKIQPAKLEDSAVYLCASSIGTENYEQYFGPGTRLTVT.

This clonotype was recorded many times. The CDR3 nucleotides read TGTGCCAGCAGCACAGGGACTAGCGGGAGGCAAGAGACCCAGTACTTC. This gives the protein CASSTGTSGRQETQYF. The chain couples TRBV9 to TRBJ2-5, with TRBD2 matching 15 bases. The germline gives CDR1 SGDLS, CDR2 YYNGEE. The CDR3 is made up of 16 amino acids. The V segment lost 4 bases and the J segment 2 bases; nucleotides outside the gene matches: 3. Together with reference TRBV9 and TRBJ2-5, the CDR3 gives the full variable domain: DSGVTQTPKHLITATGQRVTLRCSPRSGDLSVYWYQQSLDQGLQFLIQYYNGEERAKGNILERFSAQQFPDLHSELNLSSLELGDSALYFCASSTGTSGRQETQYFGPGTRLLVL.

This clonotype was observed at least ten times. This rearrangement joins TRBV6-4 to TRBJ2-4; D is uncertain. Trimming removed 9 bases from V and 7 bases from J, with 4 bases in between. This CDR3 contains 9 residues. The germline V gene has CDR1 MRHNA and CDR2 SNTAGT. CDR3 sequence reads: CARPNIQYF. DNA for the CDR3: TGTGCCAGACCTAACATTCAGTACTTC.

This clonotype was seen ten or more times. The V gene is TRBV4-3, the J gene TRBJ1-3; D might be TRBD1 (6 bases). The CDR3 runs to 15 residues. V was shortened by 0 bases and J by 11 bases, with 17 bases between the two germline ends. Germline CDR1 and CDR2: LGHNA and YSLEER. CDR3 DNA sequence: TGCGCCAGCAGCCAAGATCTCCAGGGGCCTCGTGCCATATATTTT. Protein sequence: CASSQDLQGPRAIYF.

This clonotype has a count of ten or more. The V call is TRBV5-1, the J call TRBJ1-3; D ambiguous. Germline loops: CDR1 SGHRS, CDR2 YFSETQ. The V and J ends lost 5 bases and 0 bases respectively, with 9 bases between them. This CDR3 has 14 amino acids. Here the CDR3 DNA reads TGCGCCAGCAGTGAAGCAGGCTCTGGAAACACCATATATTTT. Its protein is CASSEAGSGNTIYF. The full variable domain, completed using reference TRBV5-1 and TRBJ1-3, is KAGVTQTPRYLIKTRGQQVTLSCSPISGHRSVSWYQQTPGQGLQFLFEYFSETQRNKGNFPGRFSGRQFSNSRSEMNVSTLELGDSALYLCASSEAGSGNTIYFGEGSWLTVV.

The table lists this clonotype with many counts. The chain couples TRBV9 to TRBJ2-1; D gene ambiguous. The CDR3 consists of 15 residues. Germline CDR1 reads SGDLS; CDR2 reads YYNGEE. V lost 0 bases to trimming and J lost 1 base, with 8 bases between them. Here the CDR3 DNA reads TGTGCCAGCAGCGTAGAACCTCAATCCTACAATGAGCAGTTCTTC. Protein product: CASSVEPQSYNEQFF.

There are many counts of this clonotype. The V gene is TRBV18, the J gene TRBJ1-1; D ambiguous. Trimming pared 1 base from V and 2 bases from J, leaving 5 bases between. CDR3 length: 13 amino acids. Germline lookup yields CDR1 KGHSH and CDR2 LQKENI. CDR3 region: CASSPLANTEAFF. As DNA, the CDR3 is TGTGCCAGCTCACCACTTGCCAACACTGAAGCTTTCTTT. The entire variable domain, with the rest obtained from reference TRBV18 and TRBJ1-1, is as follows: NAGVMQNPRHLVRRRGQEARLRCSPMKGHSHVYWYRQLPEEGLKFMVYLQKENIIDESGMPKERFSAEFPKEGPSILRIQQVVRGDSAAYFCASSPLANTEAFFGQGTRLTVV.

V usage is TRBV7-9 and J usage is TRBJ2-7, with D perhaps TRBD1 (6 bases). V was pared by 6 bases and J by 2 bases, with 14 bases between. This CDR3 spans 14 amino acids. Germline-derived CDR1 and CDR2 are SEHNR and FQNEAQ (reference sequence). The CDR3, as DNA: TGTGCCAGCAGTAGCCGGGACAACCCCTACGAGCAGTACTTC. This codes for CASSSRDNPYEQYF.